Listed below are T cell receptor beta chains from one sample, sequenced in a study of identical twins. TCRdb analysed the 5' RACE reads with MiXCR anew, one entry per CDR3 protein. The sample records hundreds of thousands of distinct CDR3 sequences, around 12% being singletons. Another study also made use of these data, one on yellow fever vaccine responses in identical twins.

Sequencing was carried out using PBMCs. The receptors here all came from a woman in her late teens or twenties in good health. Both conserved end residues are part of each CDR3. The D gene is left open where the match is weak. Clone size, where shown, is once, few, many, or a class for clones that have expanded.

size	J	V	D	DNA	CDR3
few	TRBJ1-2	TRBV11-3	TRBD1	TGTGCCAGCAGCTTAGAGGCAGGGGGGAACTATGGCTACACCTTC	CASSLEAGGNYGYTF
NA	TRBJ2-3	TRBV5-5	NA	TGTGCCAGCAGCTTGGGTCTGGCGGGGCCCACGGGTACGCAGTATTTT	CASSLGLAGPTGTQYF
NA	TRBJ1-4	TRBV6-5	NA	TGTGCCAGCAGTTACGGGGGGGCGTCTGAAAAACTGTTTTTT	CASSYGGASEKLFF
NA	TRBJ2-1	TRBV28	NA	TGTGCCAGCAGTTCAGGGCAGCACAATGAGCAGTTCTTC	CASSSGQHNEQFF
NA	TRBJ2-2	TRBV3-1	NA	TGTGCCAGCAGCCAAGGGGGAGCTTTTATGGCTCGGGAGCTGTTTTTT	CASSQGGAFMARELFF
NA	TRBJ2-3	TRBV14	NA	TGTGCCAGCAGCCAAGATTGGCGGAGCAGCACAGATACGCAGTATTTT	CASSQDWRSSTDTQYF
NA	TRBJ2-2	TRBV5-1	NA	TGCGCCAGCAGCACCGGAGGGTATGGGGCAGTTACCGGGGAGCTGTTTTTT	CASSTGGYGAVTGELFF
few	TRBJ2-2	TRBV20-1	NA	TGCAGTGCTCAGAACACCGGGGAGCTGTTTTTT	CSAQNTGELFF
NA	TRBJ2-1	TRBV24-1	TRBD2	TGTGCCACCAGTGACCCAGAAGGGCGCGGGAGGTCCAATGAGCAGTTCTTC	CATSDPEGRGRSNEQFF
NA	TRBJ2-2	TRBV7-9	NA	TGTGCCAGCAGCATCGGAGACTCCTACACCGGGGAGCTGTTTTTT	CASSIGDSYTGELFF
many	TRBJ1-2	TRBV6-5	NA	TGTGCCAGCAGTTACTCGGGGGGCGGCTACACCTTC	CASSYSGGGYTF
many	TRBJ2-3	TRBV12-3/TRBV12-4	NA	TGTGCCAGCAGAAGACAGGAAACCATCACAGATACGCAGTATTTT	CASRRQETITDTQYF
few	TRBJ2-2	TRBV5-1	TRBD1	TGCGCCAGCAGCGTACCGACAGGGGACACCGGGGAGCTGTTTTTT	CASSVPTGDTGELFF
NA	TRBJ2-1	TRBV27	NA	TGTGCCAGCAGTTTCCGGGCCCAGTTGATCTTC	CASSFRAQLIF
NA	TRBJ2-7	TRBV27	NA	TGTGCCAGCAGTTTATCTCTCGGGGGTAAGACCTACGAGCAGTACTTC	CASSLSLGGKTYEQYF
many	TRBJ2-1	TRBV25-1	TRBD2	TGTGCCAGCAGTGTCCCCCTAGCGGGAAAGGACAATGAGCAGTTCTTC	CASSVPLAGKDNEQFF
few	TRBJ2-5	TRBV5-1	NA	TGCGCCAGCAGCTTCGTAGGGGCGCAGACCCAGTACTTC	CASSFVGAQTQYF
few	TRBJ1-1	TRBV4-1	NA	TGCGCCAGCAGCCAAGGCCCCGGGTGGGGAGGGACTGAAGCTTTCTTT	CASSQGPGWGGTEAFF
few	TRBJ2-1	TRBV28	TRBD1	TGTGCCAGCAGAGACGGGACAGGGGTCCATGAGCAGTTCTTC	CASRDGTGVHEQFF
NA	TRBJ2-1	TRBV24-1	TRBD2	TGTGCCACCAGTGACATTAGCGGGGGGGCCTTCTACAATGAGCAGTTCTTC	CATSDISGGAFYNEQFF
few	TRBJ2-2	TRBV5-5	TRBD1	TGTGCCAGCAGCTTGGGACAGGGGGCGGTCGGGGAGCTGTTTTTT	CASSLGQGAVGELFF
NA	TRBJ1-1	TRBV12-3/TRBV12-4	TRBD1	TGTGCCAGCAGGTACGGGACAGATAAAGCTTTCTTT	CASRYGTDKAFF
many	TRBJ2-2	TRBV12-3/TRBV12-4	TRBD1	TGTGCCAGCAGTCCACAGGGGGCCGGGGAGCTGTTTTTT	CASSPQGAGELFF
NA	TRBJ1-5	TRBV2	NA	TGTGCCAGCACCGGACACCGGGACAAGCTTGATCAGCCCCAGCATTTT	CASTGHRDKLDQPQHF
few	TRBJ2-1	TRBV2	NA	TGTGCCAGCAGTGATACTCGCCATCAGTACTCCTACAATGAGCAGTTCTTC	CASSDTRHQYSYNEQFF
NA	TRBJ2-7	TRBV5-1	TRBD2	TGCGCCAGCAGGGAAGCGGGGAGGAGGGACGAGCAGTACTTC	CASREAGRRDEQYF
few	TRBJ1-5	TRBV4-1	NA	TGCGCCAGCAGCCAAGAATCGGGGAACGGGAATCAGCCCCAGCATTTT	CASSQESGNGNQPQHF
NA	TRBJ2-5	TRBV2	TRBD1	TGTGCCAGCAGCCGACAGGGCACCTACCAAGAGACCCAGTACTTC	CASSRQGTYQETQYF
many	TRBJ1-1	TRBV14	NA	TGTGCCAGCAGCCAAGATCTCGGGAAAGCTTTCTTT	CASSQDLGKAFF
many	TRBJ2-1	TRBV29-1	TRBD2	TGCAGCGTGGGGGGGGAAGCGGGGAAATACAATGAGCAGTTCTTC	CSVGGEAGKYNEQFF
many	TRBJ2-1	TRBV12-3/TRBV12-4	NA	TGTGCCAGCAGTATTACAGATGAGCAGTTCTTC	CASSITDEQFF
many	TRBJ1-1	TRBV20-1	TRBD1	TGCAGTGCTCCCTCCCCGACAGGGCCGAACACTGAAGCTTTCTTT	CSAPSPTGPNTEAFF
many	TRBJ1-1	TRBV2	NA	TGTGCCAGCCAAAGGATGAACACTGAAGCTTTCTTT	CASQRMNTEAFF
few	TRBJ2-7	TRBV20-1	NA	TGCAGTGCTAGCCCTCTTCGGGGAAAGATAGACGAGCAGTACTTC	CSASPLRGKIDEQYF
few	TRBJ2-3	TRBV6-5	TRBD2	TGTGCCAGCAGTTACTCGACTAGCGGGAGGAAAACAGATACGCAGTATTTT	CASSYSTSGRKTDTQYF
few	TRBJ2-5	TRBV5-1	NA	TGCGCCAGCAGCTTGGTTGCAAGAAGCCCAGAGACCCAGTACTTC	CASSLVARSPETQYF
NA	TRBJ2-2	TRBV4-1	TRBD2	TGCGCCAGCAGCCAAGTCTTACTAGCGGGAGTCCCCGGGGAGCTGTTTTTT	CASSQVLLAGVPGELFF
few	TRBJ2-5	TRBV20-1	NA	TGCAGGGCTCCTGGGGCAGGTGATAGGACCCAGTACTTC	CRAPGAGDRTQYF
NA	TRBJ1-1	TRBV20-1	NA	TGCAGTGCTAGAGATGGGGGAGGGAGGGAGACTGAAGCTTTCTTT	CSARDGGGRETEAFF
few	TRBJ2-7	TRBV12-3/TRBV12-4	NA	TGTGCCAGCAGTTTCGACCCGCGGCCCTACGAGCAGTACTTC	CASSFDPRPYEQYF
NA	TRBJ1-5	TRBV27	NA	TGTGCCAGCTGTAGACAGGTGGGTCAGCCCCAGCATTTT	CASCRQVGQPQHF
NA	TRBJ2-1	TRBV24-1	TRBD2	TGTGCCACCAGTGATCCTGGGACTAGCGGGAGTTGGAATGAGCAGTTCTTC	CATSDPGTSGSWNEQFF
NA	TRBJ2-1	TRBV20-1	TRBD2	TGCAGTGCTGGAATTAGCGGGGGCCTTGGCAATGAGCAGTTCTTC	CSAGISGGLGNEQFF
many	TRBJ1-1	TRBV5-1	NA	TGCGCCAGCAGCCCCCGGGCTATGAACACTGAAGCTTTCTTT	CASSPRAMNTEAFF
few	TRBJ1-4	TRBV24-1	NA	TGTGCCACCAGTGGCGGGACCTCCTCCTCGGCAACTAATGAAAAACTGTTTTTT	CATSGGTSSSATNEKLFF
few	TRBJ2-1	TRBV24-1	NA	TGTGCCACCAGTGACCAGAGACAAAGTACGGCCGTTGAGCAGTTCTTC	CATSDQRQSTAVEQFF
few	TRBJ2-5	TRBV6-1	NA	TGTGCCAGCAGTCAGGGGGGGGTAGGAGAGACCCAGTACTTC	CASSQGGVGETQYF
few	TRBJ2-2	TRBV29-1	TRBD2	TGCAGCGCACGGACTAGCGGAGGTACCGGGGAGCTGTTTTTT	CSARTSGGTGELFF
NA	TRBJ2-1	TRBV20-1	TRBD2	TGCAGTGCTTCAACTAGCGGCCGTGAAAATGAGCAGTTCTTC	CSASTSGRENEQFF
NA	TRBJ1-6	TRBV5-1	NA	TGCGCCAGCAGCTTGGCTGCAGAGAATTCACCCCTCCACTTT	CASSLAAENSPLHF
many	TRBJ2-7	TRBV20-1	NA	TGCAGTGCTAGCCCCTCTGGCAGCTACGAGCAGTACTTC	CSASPSGSYEQYF
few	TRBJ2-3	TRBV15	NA	TGTGCCACCAGCAGAGGACATTACACTAGCACAGATACGCAGTATTTT	CATSRGHYTSTDTQYF
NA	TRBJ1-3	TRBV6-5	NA	TGTGCCAGCAGTTACTCTGCTCTTCCCGGAAACACCATATATTTT	CASSYSALPGNTIYF
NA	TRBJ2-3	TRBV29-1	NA	TGCAGCGTTGCTGGGGGCGTCGGCACAGATACGCAGTATTTT	CSVAGGVGTDTQYF
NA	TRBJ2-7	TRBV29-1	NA	TGCAGCGTTCGTGACGGGAAGAACGAGCAGTACTTC	CSVRDGKNEQYF